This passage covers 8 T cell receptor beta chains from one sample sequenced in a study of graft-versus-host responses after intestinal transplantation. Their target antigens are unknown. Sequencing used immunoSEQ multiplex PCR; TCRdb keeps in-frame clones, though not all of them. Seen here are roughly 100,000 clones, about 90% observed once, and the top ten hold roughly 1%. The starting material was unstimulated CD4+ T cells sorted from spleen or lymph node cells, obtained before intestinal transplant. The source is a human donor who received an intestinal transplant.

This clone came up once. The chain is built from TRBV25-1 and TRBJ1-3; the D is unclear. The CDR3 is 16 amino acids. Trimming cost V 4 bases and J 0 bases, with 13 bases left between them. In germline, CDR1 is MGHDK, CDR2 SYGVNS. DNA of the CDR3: TGTGCCAGCAGTGCATTTGGGTCATACTCTGGAAACACCATATATTTT. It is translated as CASSAFGSYSGNTIYF.

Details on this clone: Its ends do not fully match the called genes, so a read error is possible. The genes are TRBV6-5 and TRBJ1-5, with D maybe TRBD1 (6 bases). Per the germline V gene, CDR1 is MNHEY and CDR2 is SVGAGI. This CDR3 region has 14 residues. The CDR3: CASSDSGGGQPQHF. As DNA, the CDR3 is TGTGCCAGCAGTGACTCGGGGGGCGGCCAGCCCCAGCATTTT.

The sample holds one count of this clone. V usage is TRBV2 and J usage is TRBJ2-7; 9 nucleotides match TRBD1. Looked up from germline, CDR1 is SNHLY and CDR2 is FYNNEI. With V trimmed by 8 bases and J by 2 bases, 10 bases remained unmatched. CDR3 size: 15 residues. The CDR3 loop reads CASGRPGQGTYEQYF. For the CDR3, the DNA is TGTGCCAGCGGCAGGCCGGGACAGGGAACCTACGAGCAGTACTTC.

DNA for the CDR3: TGTGCCAGCAGCTTGGACAGTGTTGAAGAGACCCAGTACTTC. It specifies CASSLDSVEETQYF. The gene calls are TRBV5-4 and TRBJ2-5; D uncertain. The CDR3 runs 14 residues. CDR1 SGHNT and CDR2 YYREEE come from the germline V gene (reference sequence). The V gene lost 0 bases and the J gene lost 3 bases, with 9 bases spanning the gap.

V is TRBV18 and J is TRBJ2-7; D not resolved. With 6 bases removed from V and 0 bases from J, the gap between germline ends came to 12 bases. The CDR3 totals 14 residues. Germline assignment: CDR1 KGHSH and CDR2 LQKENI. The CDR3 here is CASSPTTFSYEQYF. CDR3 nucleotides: TGTGCCAGCTCGCCGACAACATTCTCCTACGAGCAGTACTTC.

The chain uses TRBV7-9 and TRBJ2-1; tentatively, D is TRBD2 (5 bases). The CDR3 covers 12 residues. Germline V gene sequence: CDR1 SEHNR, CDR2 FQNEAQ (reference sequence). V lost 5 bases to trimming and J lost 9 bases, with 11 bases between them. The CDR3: CASSVPRGEQFF. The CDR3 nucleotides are TGTGCCAGCAGCGTCCCACGGGGTGAGCAGTTCTTC.

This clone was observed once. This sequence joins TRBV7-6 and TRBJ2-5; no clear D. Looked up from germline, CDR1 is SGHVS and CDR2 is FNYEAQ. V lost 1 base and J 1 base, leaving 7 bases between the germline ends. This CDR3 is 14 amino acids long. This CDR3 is CASSLDWGQETQYF. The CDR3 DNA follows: TGTGCCAGCAGCTTAGATTGGGGCCAAGAGACCCAGTACTTC. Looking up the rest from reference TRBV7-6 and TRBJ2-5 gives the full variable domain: GAGVSQSPRYKVTKRGQDVALRCDPISGHVSLYWYRQALGQGPEFLTYFNYEAQQDKSGLPNDRFSAERPEGSISTLTIQRTEQRDSAMYRCASSLDWGQETQYFGPGTRLLVL.

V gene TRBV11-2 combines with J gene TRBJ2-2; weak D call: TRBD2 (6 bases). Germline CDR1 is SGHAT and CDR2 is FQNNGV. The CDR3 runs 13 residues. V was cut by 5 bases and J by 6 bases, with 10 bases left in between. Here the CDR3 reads CASSIRRAGELFF. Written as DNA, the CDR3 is TGTGCCAGCAGCATCCGGAGGGCCGGGGAGCTGTTTTTT.